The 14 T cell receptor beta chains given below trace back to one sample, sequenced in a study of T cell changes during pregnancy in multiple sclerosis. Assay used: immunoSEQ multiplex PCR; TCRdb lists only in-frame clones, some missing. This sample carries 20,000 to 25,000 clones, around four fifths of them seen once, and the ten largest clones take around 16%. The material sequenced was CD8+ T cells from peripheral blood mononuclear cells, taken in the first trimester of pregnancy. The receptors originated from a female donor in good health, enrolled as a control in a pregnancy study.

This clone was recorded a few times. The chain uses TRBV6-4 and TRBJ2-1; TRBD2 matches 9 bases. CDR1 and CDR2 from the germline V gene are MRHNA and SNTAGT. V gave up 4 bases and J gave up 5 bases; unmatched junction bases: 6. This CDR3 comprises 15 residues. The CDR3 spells CASSVAGGLNNEQFF. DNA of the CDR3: TGTGCCAGCAGTGTGGCGGGGGGGCTCAACAATGAGCAGTTCTTC.

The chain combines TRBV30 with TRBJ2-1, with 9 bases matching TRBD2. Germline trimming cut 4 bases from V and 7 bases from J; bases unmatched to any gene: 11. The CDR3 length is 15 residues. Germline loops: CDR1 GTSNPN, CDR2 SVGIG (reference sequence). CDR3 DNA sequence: TGTGCCTGGACGGAGATAGCGGGAGAGGTAAATGAGCAGTTCTTC. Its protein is CAWTEIAGEVNEQFF.

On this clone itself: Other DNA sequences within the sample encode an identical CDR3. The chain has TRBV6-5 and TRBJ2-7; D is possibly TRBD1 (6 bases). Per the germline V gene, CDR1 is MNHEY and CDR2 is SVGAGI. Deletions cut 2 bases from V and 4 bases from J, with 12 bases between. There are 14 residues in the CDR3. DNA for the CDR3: TGTGCCAGCAGTTACGGACAGAGCAGTTACGAGCAGTACTTC. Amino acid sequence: CASSYGQSSYEQYF.

The CDR3 reads CASSPEGTSGPNEQFF. CDR3 coding DNA: TGTGCCAGCAGCCCGGAAGGGACTAGCGGACCCAATGAGCAGTTCTTC. The chain recombines TRBV9 with TRBJ2-1; 11 bases line up with TRBD2. Germline CDR1 is SGDLS and CDR2 is YYNGEE. CDR3 length equals 16 residues. V lost 4 bases to trimming and J lost 6 bases; unmatched junction nucleotides: 9.

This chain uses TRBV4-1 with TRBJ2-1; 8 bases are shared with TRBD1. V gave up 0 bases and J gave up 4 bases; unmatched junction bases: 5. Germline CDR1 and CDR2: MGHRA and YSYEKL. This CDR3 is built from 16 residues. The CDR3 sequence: CASSQDDGTGYNEQFF. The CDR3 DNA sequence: TGCGCCAGCAGCCAAGATGACGGGACAGGATACAATGAGCAGTTCTTC.

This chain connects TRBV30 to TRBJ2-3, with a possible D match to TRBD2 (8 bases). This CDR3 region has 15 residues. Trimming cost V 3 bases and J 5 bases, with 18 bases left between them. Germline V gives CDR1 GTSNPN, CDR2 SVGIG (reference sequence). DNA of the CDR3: TGTGCCTGGAGCGCCTCGGGAGGGGGCGGAGATACGCAGTATTTT. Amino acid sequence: CAWSASGGGGDTQYF. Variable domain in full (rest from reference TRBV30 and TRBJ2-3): SQTIHQWPATLVQPVGSPLSLECTVEGTSNPNLYWYRQAAGRGLQLLFYSVGIGQISSEVPQNLSASRPQDRQFILSSKKLLLSDSGFYLCAWSASGGGGDTQYFGPGTRLTVL.

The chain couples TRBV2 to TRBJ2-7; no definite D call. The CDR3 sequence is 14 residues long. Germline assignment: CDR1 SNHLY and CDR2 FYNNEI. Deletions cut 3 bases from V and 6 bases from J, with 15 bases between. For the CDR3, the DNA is TGTGCCAGCAGTGAGAGTTTGGGCCCGGTCGAGCAGTACTTC. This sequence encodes CASSESLGPVEQYF.

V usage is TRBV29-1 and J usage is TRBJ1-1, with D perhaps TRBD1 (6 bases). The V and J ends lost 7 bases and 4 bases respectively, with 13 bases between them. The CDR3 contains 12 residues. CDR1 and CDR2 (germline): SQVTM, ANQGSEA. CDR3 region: CSGTGSTTEAFF. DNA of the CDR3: TGCAGCGGTACAGGGAGTACCACTGAAGCTTTCTTT.

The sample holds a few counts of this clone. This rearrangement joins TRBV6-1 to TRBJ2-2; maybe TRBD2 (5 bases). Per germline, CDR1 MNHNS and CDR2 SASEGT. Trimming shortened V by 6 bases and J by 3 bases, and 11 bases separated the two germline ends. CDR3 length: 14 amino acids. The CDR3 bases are TGTGCCAGCAGCGAGGGTTTGGACACCGGGGAGCTGTTTTTT. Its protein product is CASSEGLDTGELFF.

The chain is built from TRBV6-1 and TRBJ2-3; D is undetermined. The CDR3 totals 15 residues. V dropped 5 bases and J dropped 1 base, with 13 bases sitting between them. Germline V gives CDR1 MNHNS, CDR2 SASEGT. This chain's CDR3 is CASSPTVSGTDTQYF. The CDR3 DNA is TGTGCCAGCAGTCCCACTGTGAGCGGCACAGATACGCAGTATTTT.

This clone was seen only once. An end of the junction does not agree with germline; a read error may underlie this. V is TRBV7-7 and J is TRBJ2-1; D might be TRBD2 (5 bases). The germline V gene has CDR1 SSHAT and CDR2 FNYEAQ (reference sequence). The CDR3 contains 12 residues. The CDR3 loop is CASSAGDNEQFF. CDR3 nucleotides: TGTGCTAGCAGCGCCGGGGACAATGAGCAGTTCTTC.

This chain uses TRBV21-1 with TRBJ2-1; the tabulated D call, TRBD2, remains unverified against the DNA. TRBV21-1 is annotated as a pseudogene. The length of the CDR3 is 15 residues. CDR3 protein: CASSVRRILDNEQFF. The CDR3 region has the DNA TGTGCCAGCAGCGTCCGGCGGATATTGGACAATGAGCAGTTCTTC.

The CDR3 DNA reads as TGTGCCAGCAGCTCAGCGGGGGGTCTCAACGAGCAGTACTTC. Amino acid sequence: CASSSAGGLNEQYF. V is TRBV7-2 and J is TRBJ2-7, with 9 bases aligning to TRBD2. CDR1 is SGHTA, CDR2 FQGNSA, per germline. The V and J ends lost 4 bases and 5 bases, in that order; junction bases with no gene match: 6. The CDR3 is 14 amino acids.

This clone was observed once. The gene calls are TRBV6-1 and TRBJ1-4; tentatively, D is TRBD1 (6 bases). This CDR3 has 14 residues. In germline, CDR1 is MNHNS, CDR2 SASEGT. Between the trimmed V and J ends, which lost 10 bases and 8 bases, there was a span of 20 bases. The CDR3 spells CAIAKGEGGEKLFF. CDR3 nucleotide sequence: TGTGCCATCGCCAAGGGGGAGGGTGGCGAAAAACTGTTTTTT.